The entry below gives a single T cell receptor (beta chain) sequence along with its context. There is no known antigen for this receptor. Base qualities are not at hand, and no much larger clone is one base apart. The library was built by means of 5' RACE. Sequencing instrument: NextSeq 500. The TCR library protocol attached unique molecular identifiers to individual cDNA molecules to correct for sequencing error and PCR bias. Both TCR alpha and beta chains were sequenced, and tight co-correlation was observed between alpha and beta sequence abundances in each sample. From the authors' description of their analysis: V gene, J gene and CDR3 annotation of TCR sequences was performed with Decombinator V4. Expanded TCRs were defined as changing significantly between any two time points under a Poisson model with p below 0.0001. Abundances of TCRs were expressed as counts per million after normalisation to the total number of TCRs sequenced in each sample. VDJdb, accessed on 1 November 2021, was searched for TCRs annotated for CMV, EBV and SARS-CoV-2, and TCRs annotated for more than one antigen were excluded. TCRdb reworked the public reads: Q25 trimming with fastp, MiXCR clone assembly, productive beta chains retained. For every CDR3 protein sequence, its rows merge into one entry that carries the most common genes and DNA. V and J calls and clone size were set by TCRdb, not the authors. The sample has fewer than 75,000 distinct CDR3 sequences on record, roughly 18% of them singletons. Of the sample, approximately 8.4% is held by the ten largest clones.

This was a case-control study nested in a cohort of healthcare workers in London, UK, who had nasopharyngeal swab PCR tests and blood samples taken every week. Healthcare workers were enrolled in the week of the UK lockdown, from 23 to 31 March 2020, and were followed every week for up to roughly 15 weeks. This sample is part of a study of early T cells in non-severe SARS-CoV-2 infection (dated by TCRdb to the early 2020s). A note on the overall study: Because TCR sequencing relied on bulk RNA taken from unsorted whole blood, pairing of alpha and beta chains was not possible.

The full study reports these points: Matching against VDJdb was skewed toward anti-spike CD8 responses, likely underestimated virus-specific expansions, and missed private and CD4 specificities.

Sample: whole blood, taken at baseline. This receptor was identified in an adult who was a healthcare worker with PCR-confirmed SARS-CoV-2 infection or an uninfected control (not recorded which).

The CDR3: CASSRNTGTAYEQYF. The DNA is TGTGCCAGCAGCAGGAACACCGGGACAGCGTACGAGCAGTACTTC. This sequence uses TRBV11-2 and TRBJ2-7; 7 bases in the middle match TRBD1. CDR1 and CDR2 (SGHAT, FQNNGV) derive from the germline V gene. Trimming accounts for 5 bases at V and 4 bases at J, while the number of junction bases matched to no gene is 11. CDR3 length: 15 amino acids, cysteine to phenylalanine. The retained sequence is limited to the CDR3, 45 bases, with the frame set at the first base. The CDR3, completed at both ends by the reference TRBV11-2 and TRBJ2-7 genes, gives the full variable domain EAGVAQSPRYKIIEKRQSVAFWCNPISGHATLYWYQQILGQGPKLLIQFQNNGVVDDSQLPKDRFSAERLKGVDSTLKIQPAKLEDSAVYLCASSRNTGTAYEQYFGPGTRLTVT.